This entry features one T cell receptor beta chain sequence. This sample stems from a study of shared clonotypes between healthy human individuals. As for the study in general: Three plates each covered CD4 naive and memory; CD8 naive two, CD8 memory one.

V was cut by 4 bases and J by 6 bases, with 18 bases left in between. Germline assignment: CDR1 MRHNA and CDR2 SNTAGT. This CDR3 region has 15 residues. Template for every sorted-subset replicate PCR totaled about 0.2 ug DNA, roughly 30,000 T cell genomes. The protocol was immunoSEQ multiplex PCR, while the TCRdb copy is restricted to in-frame clones and leaves out a portion. The table shows 1.4 million or so clones, with 98% occurring only once. This TCR was recovered from a man in his thirties or forties in good health. The specimen sequenced was naive CD4+ T cells sorted from blood. Documented subset: CD45RA+ positively selected. The chain has TRBV6-4 and TRBJ1-2, with a tentative D call TRBD1 (5 bases). The CDR3 DNA reads TGTGCCAGCAGTGCGTCCCCCCGGGGGAACAATGGCTACACCTTC. It specifies CASSASPRGNNGYTF.